This entry lists 11 T cell receptor beta chains sequenced from one sample in a study of T cell repertoires in cytomegalovirus infection. Each CDR3 protein is one row after TCRdb ran MiXCR on the reads. Here the sample spans about 240,000 distinct CDR3 sequences, around 6.6% being singletons. Sequencing used PBMCs. These receptors all come from a human donor in good health (CMV status not recorded). Some clones in this sample may be carry-over from other donors' samples.

The genes are TRBV20-1 and TRBJ2-5; D gene ambiguous. The CDR3 covers 13 residues. The ends were cut back, 4 bases at V and 5 bases at J, with 14 bases in the middle. Germline V CDR1 and CDR2: DFQATT, SNEGSKA (reference sequence). The CDR3 DNA reads as TGCAGTGCTACCTACAGTTTTTCGGAGACCCAGTACTTC. It specifies CSATYSFSETQYF.

This clonotype was seen ten or more times. The CDR3 is CASSLWGSRTF. The CDR3 DNA sequence: TGTGCCAGCAGCTTGTGGGGGAGTAGGACCTTC. This chain uses TRBV5-6 with TRBJ1-2, with D perhaps TRBD1 (5 bases). Germline CDR1 and CDR2: SGHDT and YYEEEE. The CDR3 length is 11 residues. The ends were cut back, 1 base at V and 14 bases at J, with 12 bases in the middle. The variable domain in full, with the rest retrieved from reference TRBV5-6 and TRBJ1-2, is DAGVTQSPTHLIKTRGQQVTLRCSPKSGHDTVSWYQQALGQGPQFIFQYYEEEERQRGNFPDRFSGHQFPNYSSELNVNALLLGDSALYLCASSLWGSRTFGSGTRLTVV.

This clonotype was counted a few times. CDR3 region: CASSLRGTTNEKLFF. As DNA, the CDR3 is TGTGCCAGCAGTTTGCGGGGGACAACTAATGAAAAACTGTTTTTT. The genes are TRBV28 and TRBJ1-4; a possible D gene is TRBD1 (5 bases). The CDR3 covers 15 residues. The V gene lost 3 bases and the J gene lost 0 bases, with 8 bases spanning the gap. Germline V CDR1 and CDR2: MDHEN, SYDVKM.

The chain joins TRBV5-4 to TRBJ2-3; TRBD2 matches 10 bases. Germline V gene lookup returns CDR1 SGHNT and CDR2 YYREEE (reference sequence). The CDR3 is 14 residues long. After removal of 0 bases from V and 10 bases from J, the junction contained 5 bases not matched to a gene. The CDR3 region is CASSLGLAGVSQYF. The CDR3 DNA sequence: TGTGCCAGCAGCTTGGGGCTAGCGGGGGTTTCGCAGTATTTT.

The table lists this clonotype with many counts. The chain employs TRBV7-2 and TRBJ2-2; D is possibly TRBD1 (6 bases). The V gene lost 5 bases and the J gene lost 4 bases, with 11 bases spanning the gap. The CDR3 totals 14 residues. Germline V gene sequence: CDR1 SGHTA, CDR2 FQGNSA. The CDR3 coding sequence is TGTGCCAGCAGCCTGGGACACGGCACCGGGGAGCTGTTTTTT. It yields the protein CASSLGHGTGELFF.

Many counts were recorded for this clonotype. The V and J genes are TRBV7-2 and TRBJ1-2, with TRBD1 matching over 7 bases. This CDR3 spans 18 amino acids. V shed 5 bases and J 2 bases; nucleotides not matched to a gene: 17. The V gene's germline CDR1 is SGHTA and CDR2 FQGNSA. CDR3 sequence (DNA): TGTGCCAGCAGCCCCAGACTTATTACAGGGGCGACCAACTATGGCTACACCTTC. Residues: CASSPRLITGATNYGYTF.

The table lists this clonotype with many counts. The chain joins TRBV12-3 or TRBV12-4 to TRBJ1-1, with TRBD1 as a possible D gene (5 bases). The CDR3 sequence is 15 residues long. V was cut by 6 bases and J by 3 bases, with 17 bases left in between. As DNA, the CDR3 is TGTGCCAGCAGGGCCCCTGGGGGGTCGGACACTGAAGCTTTCTTT. The encoded protein is CASRAPGGSDTEAFF.

This clonotype was seen ten or more times. The chain has TRBV7-2 and TRBJ1-3; the D is unclear. The CDR3 loop spans 16 amino acids. Looked up from germline, CDR1 is SGHTA and CDR2 is FQGNSA. Between the trimmed V and J ends, which lost 6 bases and 0 bases, there was a span of 15 bases. CDR3 bases: TGTGCCAGCAGTGCCGGATTCTCAAGCTCTGGAAACACCATATATTTT. It codes for CASSAGFSSSGNTIYF.

This clonotype was counted at least ten times. The genes are TRBV4-1 and TRBJ1-5, with TRBD1 matching 7 bases. CDR1 and CDR2 from the germline V gene are MGHRA and YSYEKL. The CDR3 has 17 residues. Trimming removed 0 bases from V and 5 bases from J; junction bases left unmatched: 10. CDR3 bases: TGCGCCAGCAGCCAAGATTGGGACAGCGTAGTTGATCAGCCCCAGCATTTT. It specifies CASSQDWDSVVDQPQHF.

This clonotype was recorded at least ten times. The genes are TRBV7-2 and TRBJ2-7; D gene ambiguous. CDR3 length equals 15 residues. The germline V gene encodes CDR1 SGHTA and CDR2 FQGNSA. Trimming took 1 base from V and 3 from J, leaving 13 bases between them. CDR3 sequence: CASSLEPGNFYEQYF. The CDR3 nucleotides read TGTGCCAGCAGCTTAGAGCCCGGCAATTTCTACGAGCAGTACTTC.

This clonotype was recorded many times. V and J are TRBV7-9 and TRBJ1-2, with no clear D. The CDR3 has 13 residues. Trimming stripped 2 bases from V and 6 bases from J, with 10 bases between. The V gene's germline CDR1 is SEHNR and CDR2 FQNEAQ (reference sequence). The CDR3, as DNA: TGTGCCAGCAGCTTAAAAGAGGGTGATGGCTACACCTTC. As protein: CASSLKEGDGYTF.